Each of the 7 T cell receptor beta chains below was sequenced from the same sample in a study of shared clonotypes between healthy human individuals. Sequencing was performed with immunoSEQ multiplex PCR; in TCRdb, only in-frame clones are kept and a portion is missing. The sample has 2 million to 2.5 million clones; 80% to 95% are singletons. Input material: naive CD4+ T cells from PBMCs. The sample's subset: CD45RA+ positively selected. Receptors originate from a man aged 18 to 35 in good health. Some clones in this sample may be carry-over from other donors' samples.

The rearrangement joins TRBV28 to TRBJ2-5; D tentatively fits TRBD1 or TRBD2 (5 bases each). The DNA matches TRBJ2-7 better at its end, which makes the J call doubtful. This CDR3 spans 12 amino acids. The germline CDR1 and CDR2 sequences are MDHEN and SYDVKM. As DNA, the CDR3 is TGTGCCAGCGGGACCCTTTTCGACGAGCAGTACTTC. The encoded protein is CASGTLFDEQYF.

The chain recombines TRBV5-1 with TRBJ2-2; 9 nucleotides line up with TRBD1. With V trimmed by 5 bases and J by 2 bases, 7 bases remained unmatched. From germline, CDR1 is SGHRS and CDR2 YFSETQ. The CDR3 contains 16 residues. CDR3 nucleotides: TGCGCCAGCAGATCTCCGGGACAGGGTAACACCGGGGAGCTGTTTTTT. It codes for CASRSPGQGNTGELFF. The variable domain in full, with the rest retrieved from reference TRBV5-1 and TRBJ2-2, is KAGVTQTPRYLIKTRGQQVTLSCSPISGHRSVSWYQQTPGQGLQFLFEYFSETQRNKGNFPGRFSGRQFSNSRSEMNVSTLELGDSALYLCASRSPGQGNTGELFFGEGSRLTVL.

The chain recombines TRBV2 with TRBJ1-5; perhaps TRBD1 as D (6 bases). Trimming cost V 1 base and J 7 bases, with 14 bases left between them. The CDR3 has 15 amino acids. In germline, CDR1 is SNHLY, CDR2 FYNNEI. For the CDR3, the DNA is TGTGCCAGCAGTGAAGAAGGTACAGGGAGGCAGCCCCAGCATTTT. This gives the protein CASSEEGTGRQPQHF.

The chain employs TRBV5-1 and TRBJ2-7, with 12 bases identical to TRBD1. This CDR3 has 16 amino acids. After removal of 3 bases from V and 7 bases from J, the junction contained 11 bases not matched to a gene. The V gene's germline CDR1 is SGHRS and CDR2 YFSETQ. The CDR3 DNA follows: TGCGCCAGCAGCTCACTGGGACAGGGGGCGCCTGAGGAGCAGTACTTC. As protein: CASSSLGQGAPEEQYF.

This chain uses TRBV5-4 with TRBJ2-1; D could derive from TRBD1 or TRBD2 (5 bases each). V dropped 7 bases and J dropped 9 bases, with 20 bases sitting between them. The germline V gene has CDR1 SGHNT and CDR2 YYREEE (reference sequence). The CDR3 contains 14 residues. CDR3 coding DNA: TGTGCCAGCGGGACCGGGTCTTCCCCCACTGAGCAGTTCTTC. Residues: CASGTGSSPTEQFF.

The V and J genes are TRBV30 and TRBJ2-7; D is ambiguous. Trimming took off 3 bases at V and 6 bases at J, with 6 bases between the two ends. Germline V CDR1 and CDR2: GTSNPN, SVGIG (reference sequence). CDR3 length equals 10 residues. CDR3 in DNA: TGTGCCTGGAGCCGAGGCGAGCAGTACTTC. It is translated as CAWSRGEQYF.

This clone was seen just once. The V and J genes are TRBV7-9 and TRBJ2-3; 11 bases are shared with TRBD2. From germline, CDR1 is SEHNR and CDR2 FQNEAQ (reference sequence). The J segment lost 3 bases and the V segment lost 2 bases, leaving 4 bases of the junction unmatched. The CDR3 is made up of 16 amino acids. The CDR3 loop reads CASSLTSGSYTDTQYF. DNA for the CDR3: TGTGCCAGCAGCTTAACTAGCGGGAGTTATACAGATACGCAGTATTTT.